The clone carrying this T cell receptor (beta chain) was picked up a small number of times. This record belongs to a study of blood T cell repertoires in COVID-19. Germline-derived CDR1 and CDR2 are MGHDK and SYGVNS. V lost 7 bases and J 1 base, leaving 13 bases between the germline ends. The CDR3 covers 14 residues. As handled by the study authors: From reference gene primer amplification, estimates of nucleated cell counts were derived. Generated by immunoSEQ multiplex PCR, the TCRdb table keeps only in-frame clones and is missing some. V and J calls and clone size are copied from that table; D and trimming were computed from the DNA. Altogether some 200,000 clones are present, less than 90% being singletons, with the ten largest covering approximately 5.1%.

This sequence joins TRBV25-1 and TRBJ1-1, with D possibly matching TRBD1 (5 bases). The sequence was obtained from a woman aged 55-75 years who had recovered from COVID-19. The sample comprised peripheral blood. For the CDR3, the DNA is TGTGCCAGCATGGGACTGGGAAAGAACACTGAAGCTTTCTTT. Translation: CASMGLGKNTEAFF. The full variable domain, in which reference TRBV25-1 and TRBJ1-1 provide the parts outside the CDR3, is EADIYQTPRYLVIGTGKKITLECSQTMGHDKMYWYQQDPGMELHLIHYSYGVNSTEKGDLSSESTVSRIRTEHFPLTLESARPSHTSQYLCASMGLGKNTEAFFGQGTRLTVV.